The text below deals with one TCR beta chain. The antigen is unknown. Assay: immunoSEQ multiplex PCR; the TCRdb copy retains only in-frame clones and omits some. The table has 150,000 to 200,000 clones, around 90% seen once. The data stem from a study of T cell responses to AZD1222 COVID-19 vaccine. General observations from the study: Spike-spanning, vaccine-associated CD4 TCRs were dominant at 160-218 and 743-854. Donors were largely white British and mainly female; clonal diversity was possibly underestimated.

Unmatched junction bases numbered 6, after V lost 6 bases and J lost 4 bases. Germline assignment: CDR1 MNHEY and CDR2 SMNVEV (reference sequence). The CDR3 length is 13 residues. The material was peripheral blood, obtained 28 days after the second dose of the MenACWY control vaccine. The chain couples TRBV27 to TRBJ2-7; the match to TRBD1 covers 7 bases. The sequence derives from an adult who received the MenACWY meningococcal vaccine as a control. DNA of the CDR3: TGTGCCAGCAGCTCCGGGACAGATTACGAGCAGTACTTC. Amino acid sequence: CASSSGTDYEQYF.